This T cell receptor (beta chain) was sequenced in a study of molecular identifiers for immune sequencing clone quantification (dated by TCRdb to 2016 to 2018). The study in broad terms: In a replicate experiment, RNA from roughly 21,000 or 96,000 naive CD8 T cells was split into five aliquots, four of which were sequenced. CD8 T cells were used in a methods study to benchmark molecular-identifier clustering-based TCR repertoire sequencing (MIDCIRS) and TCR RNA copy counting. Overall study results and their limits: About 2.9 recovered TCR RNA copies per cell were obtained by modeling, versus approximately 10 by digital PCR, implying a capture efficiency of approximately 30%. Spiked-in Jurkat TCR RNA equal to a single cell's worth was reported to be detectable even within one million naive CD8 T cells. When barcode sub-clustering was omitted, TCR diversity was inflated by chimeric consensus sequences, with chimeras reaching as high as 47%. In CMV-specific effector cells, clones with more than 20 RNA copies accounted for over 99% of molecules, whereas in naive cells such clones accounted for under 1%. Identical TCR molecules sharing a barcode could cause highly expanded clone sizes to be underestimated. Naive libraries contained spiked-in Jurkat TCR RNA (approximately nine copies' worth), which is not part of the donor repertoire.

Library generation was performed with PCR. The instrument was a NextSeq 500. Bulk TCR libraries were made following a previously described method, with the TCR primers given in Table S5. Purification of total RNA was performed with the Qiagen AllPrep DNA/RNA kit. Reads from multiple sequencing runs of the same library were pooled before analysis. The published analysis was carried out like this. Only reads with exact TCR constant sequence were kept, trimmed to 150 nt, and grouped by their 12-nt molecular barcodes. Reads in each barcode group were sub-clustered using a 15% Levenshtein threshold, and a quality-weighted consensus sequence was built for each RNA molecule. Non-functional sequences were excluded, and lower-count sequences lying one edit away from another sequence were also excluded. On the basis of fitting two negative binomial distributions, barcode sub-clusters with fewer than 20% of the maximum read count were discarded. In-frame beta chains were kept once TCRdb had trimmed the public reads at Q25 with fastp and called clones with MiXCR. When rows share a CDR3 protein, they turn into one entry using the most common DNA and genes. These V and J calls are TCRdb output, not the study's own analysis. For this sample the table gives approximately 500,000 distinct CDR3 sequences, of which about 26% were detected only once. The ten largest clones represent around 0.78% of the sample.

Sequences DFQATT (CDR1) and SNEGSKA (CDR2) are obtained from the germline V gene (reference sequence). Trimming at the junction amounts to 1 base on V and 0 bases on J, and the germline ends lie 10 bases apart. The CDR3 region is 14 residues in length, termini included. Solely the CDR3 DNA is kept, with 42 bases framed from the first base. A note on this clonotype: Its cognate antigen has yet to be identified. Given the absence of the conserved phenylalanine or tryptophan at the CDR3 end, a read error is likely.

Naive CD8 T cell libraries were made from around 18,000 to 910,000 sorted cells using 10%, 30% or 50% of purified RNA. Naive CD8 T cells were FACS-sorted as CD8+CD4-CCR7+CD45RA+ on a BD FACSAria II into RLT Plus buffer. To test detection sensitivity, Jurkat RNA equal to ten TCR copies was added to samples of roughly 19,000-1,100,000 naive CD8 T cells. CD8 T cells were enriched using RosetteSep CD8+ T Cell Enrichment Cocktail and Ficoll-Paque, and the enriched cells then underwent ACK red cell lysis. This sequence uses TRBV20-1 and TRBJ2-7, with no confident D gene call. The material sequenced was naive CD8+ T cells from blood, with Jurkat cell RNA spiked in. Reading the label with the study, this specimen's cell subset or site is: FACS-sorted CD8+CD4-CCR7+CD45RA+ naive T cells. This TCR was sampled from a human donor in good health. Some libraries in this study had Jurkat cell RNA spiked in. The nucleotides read TGCAGTGCTAGAGGGATTGACCACTCCTACGAGCAGTACCTC. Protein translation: CSARGIDHSYEQYL.